The clone carrying this TCR beta chain was detected a few times. The antigen is undetermined. CDR3 size: 14 residues. CDR1 and CDR2 (germline): MNHEY, SVGAGI. V shed 1 base and J 8 bases; nucleotides not matched to a gene: 4. The entry originates in a study of PD-1 blockade in classical Hodgkin lymphoma. Study details: The patients were dosed with nivolumab 3 mg/kg, infused intravenously every 2 weeks. The study, taken as a whole, reports: Before treatment, TCR diversity in newly diagnosed patients was reportedly lower than in healthy donors. Only CD4+ TCR diversity, not CD8+, had risen significantly by C4D1. Partial responders and progressors had significantly lower baseline TCR diversity.

Using immunoSEQ multiplex PCR, the repertoire was profiled, and TCRdb retains in-frame clones only, with some absent. There are under 25,000 clones in the sample; about 70% occur only once, and around 1.3% lies in the top ten. Stated time point: cycle 4 day 1 (C4D1), after 5 to 7 weeks of nivolumab. Autologous stem cell transplantation was followed by relapse in every patient, and brentuximab vedotin exposure varied. Thawed PBMCs underwent magnetic negative selection to yield purified CD4+ T cells. This specimen consisted of CD4+ T cells from blood, obtained before the fourth cycle of nivolumab. This clonotype was obtained from a human donor with classical Hodgkin lymphoma. This chain joins TRBV6-5 and TRBJ1-2; TRBD1 matches at 10 bases. This CDR3 is CASSYFRDRGGYTF. CDR3 in DNA: TGTGCCAGCAGTTACTTCCGGGACAGGGGAGGCTACACCTTC.